These 22 T cell receptor beta chains were sequenced from one sample in a study of cytomegalovirus exposure and HLA in healthy donors (dated by TCRdb to about 2017). Receptor amplification or capture employed the immunoSEQ multiplex PCR assay. For the multiplex PCR, a mixture combining 60 forward primers for TCR Vbeta segments and 13 reverse primers for TCR Jbeta segments was used. In TCRdb, the immuneACCESS table is reduced to in-frame sequences with V and J assigned. These tables do not hold every clone; where another copy was compared, an unresolved V gene accounts for under half, and the others remain unexplained. The sample data list 85,000 to 90,000 clones, and about 90% of these were observed just once. The ten largest clones represent 2% to 2.5% of the sample. The material sequenced was PBMCs. The receptor source for this set is a man younger than 30 in good health and CMV-seronegative.

J is TRBJ1-2 and V is TRBV7-9; unclear D gene. This CDR3 is built from 16 residues. Germline V lookup: CDR1 SEHNR, CDR2 FQNEAQ (reference sequence). The V gene lost 8 bases and the J gene lost 5 bases, with 24 bases spanning the gap. The CDR3 reads CASRGPGGPDIYGYTF. The CDR3 nucleotides read TGTGCCAGCCGCGGGCCGGGAGGTCCAGACATATATGGCTACACCTTC.

This chain joins TRBV9 and TRBJ2-1; 12 bases fit TRBD1. This CDR3 comprises 16 residues. Losses at the gene ends were 3 bases for V and 5 bases for J; bases not matched to a gene: 6. Germline V gives CDR1 SGDLS, CDR2 YYNGEE. CDR3 sequence (DNA): TGTGCCAGCAGCGCCCGGGACAGGGGGCTACACAATGAGCAGTTCTTC. Translation: CASSARDRGLHNEQFF.

The chain is built from TRBV28 and TRBJ1-1; 10 bases map to TRBD1. The V and J ends lost 3 bases and 3 bases, in that order; junction bases with no gene match: 4. Germline loops: CDR1 MDHEN, CDR2 SYDVKM. This CDR3 comprises 15 residues. CDR3 sequence reads: CASSFLTGGHTEAFF. CDR3 bases: TGTGCCAGCAGTTTTCTGACAGGGGGCCACACTGAAGCTTTCTTT.

This clone was counted once. The chain is built from TRBV5-1 and TRBJ1-4, with 8 bases that match TRBD1. Germline loops: CDR1 SGHRS, CDR2 YFSETQ. CDR3 length: 15 residues. The trim removed 4 bases at V and 2 bases at J, leaving 4 bases unmatched. The chain's CDR3 is CASSPRQGTNEKLFF. CDR3 nucleotides: TGCGCCAGCAGCCCCCGACAGGGGACTAATGAAAAACTGTTTTTT.

This clone was found once. This chain joins TRBV7-3 and TRBJ2-5; the D gene is possibly TRBD2 (7 bases). The CDR3 is 11 amino acids. The germline V gene has CDR1 SGHTA and CDR2 FQGTGA. Trimming removed 10 bases at V and 13 bases at J, with 19 bases between. The CDR3 reads CATTEGGAPYF. The CDR3 DNA follows: TGTGCCACCACTGAAGGGGGGGCTCCGTACTTC.

This clone was seen a handful of times. DNA of the CDR3: TGTGCCAGCAGTTTCCGGGATCAGCCCCAGCATTTT. It encodes CASSFRDQPQHF. This chain links TRBV28 with TRBJ1-5; no firm D call. Per germline, CDR1 MDHEN and CDR2 SYDVKM. V lost 3 bases, J lost 5 bases, and 5 bases lay in between. The CDR3 extends over 12 amino acids.

The chain links TRBV6-1 to TRBJ1-4, with D perhaps TRBD1 (5 bases). V dropped 8 bases and J dropped 7 bases, with 20 bases sitting between them. The length of the CDR3 is 15 residues. Germline assignment: CDR1 MNHNS and CDR2 SASEGT. CDR3 coding DNA: TGTGCCAGCGGGTCAGCGGGAAGGAGGGGTGAAAAACTGTTTTTT. Translated: CASGSAGRRGEKLFF.

The chain carries TRBV27 and TRBJ2-1, with no clear D. This CDR3 has 13 residues. Germline lookup yields CDR1 MNHEY and CDR2 SMNVEV (reference sequence). Deletions cut 2 bases from V and 6 bases from J, with 8 bases between. CDR3 sequence reads: CASSLRSLNEQFF. CDR3 DNA sequence: TGTGCCAGCAGTTTACGGTCTCTCAATGAGCAGTTCTTC.

The chain is built from TRBV5-1 and TRBJ2-2, with 7 bases matching TRBD2. Germline V gene data show CDR1 as SGHRS and CDR2 as YFSETQ. This CDR3 region has 14 residues. V shed 8 bases and J 3 bases; nucleotides not matched to a gene: 7. This chain's CDR3 is CARLRERDTGELFF. The CDR3 DNA is TGCGCCAGACTGCGGGAGAGGGACACCGGGGAGCTGTTTTTT. The whole variable domain, remainder taken from reference TRBV5-1 and TRBJ2-2, is KAGVTQTPRYLIKTRGQQVTLSCSPISGHRSVSWYQQTPGQGLQFLFEYFSETQRNKGNFPGRFSGRQFSNSRSEMNVSTLELGDSALYLCARLRERDTGELFFGEGSRLTVL.

The table lists this clone with a count of one. The chain links TRBV7-2 to TRBJ2-1; 16 nucleotides align to TRBD2. The V segment lost 2 bases and the J segment 4 bases; nucleotides outside the gene matches: 8. CDR3 length: 19 amino acids. Germline V CDR1 and CDR2: SGHTA, FQGNSA. The CDR3: CASSLIGGTSGRVYNEQFF. The CDR3 nucleotides read TGTGCCAGCAGCTTAATCGGGGGGACTAGCGGGAGGGTTTACAATGAGCAGTTCTTC.

J is TRBJ1-1 and V is TRBV15, with TRBD1 as a possible D gene (6 bases). V was pared by 4 bases and J by 0 bases, with 9 bases between. The CDR3 has 14 residues. Germline CDR1 is LNHNV and CDR2 is YYDKDF (reference sequence). The CDR3 protein is CATSTRTVNTEAFF. The CDR3 region has the DNA TGTGCCACCAGCACTCGGACAGTGAACACTGAAGCTTTCTTT.

Points on this clone: Germline and junction disagree at one end, which may indicate a read error. The CDR3 sequence: CAASREGTGTQPQHF. CDR3 bases: TGTGCCGCCAGCAGAGAAGGGACAGGGACACAGCCCCAGCATTTT. The rearrangement joins TRBV15 to TRBJ1-5; 9 bases map to TRBD1. Germline lookup yields CDR1 LNHNV and CDR2 YYDKDF (reference sequence). The CDR3 is made up of 15 amino acids. Complete variable domain (other parts from reference TRBV15 and TRBJ1-5): DAMVIQNPRYQVTQFGKPVTLSCSQTLNHNVMYWYQQKSSQAPKLLFHYYDKDFNNEADTPDNFQSRRPNTSFCFLDIRSPGLGDTAMYLCAASREGTGTQPQHFGDGTRLSIL.

The V and J genes are TRBV10-3 and TRBJ2-1; the match to TRBD2 covers 7 bases. The germline gives CDR1 ENHRY, CDR2 SYGVKD. The CDR3 contains 14 residues. J lost 6 bases, V lost 7 bases, and 9 bases had no gene match. The CDR3 region is CAITLAGSTNEQFF. The CDR3 region has the DNA TGTGCCATCACCTTAGCGGGTTCGACCAATGAGCAGTTCTTC.

The chain uses TRBV30 and TRBJ1-5, with 9 bases identical to TRBD1. The germline V gene has CDR1 GTSNPN and CDR2 SVGIG (reference sequence). The junction had 4 bases not matched to a gene; V was cut back by 0 bases and J by 7 bases. CDR3 size: 14 residues. For the CDR3, the DNA is TGTGCCTGGAGTGTAGCGACAGGGGGACAGCCCCAGCATTTT. Translated: CAWSVATGGQPQHF.

For the CDR3, the DNA is TGTGCCAGCAGCACCTACGACAGGGAGCGGTCACGCGAGCAGTACTTC. The encoded protein is CASSTYDRERSREQYF. The chain links TRBV7-9 to TRBJ2-7; 7 bases match TRBD1. The CDR3 covers 16 residues. Germline V CDR1 and CDR2: SEHNR, FQNEAQ (reference sequence). V lost 5 bases to trimming and J lost 6 bases; unmatched junction nucleotides: 16.

V is TRBV5-1 and J is TRBJ2-4; D perhaps matches TRBD2 (6 bases). CDR1 is SGHRS, CDR2 YFSETQ, per germline. The CDR3 consists of 13 residues. Trimming removed 5 bases at V and 8 bases at J, with 14 bases between. Here the CDR3 reads CASRRLPGDIQYF. The CDR3 DNA reads TGCGCCAGCAGGCGACTTCCGGGAGACATTCAGTACTTC.

This clone was counted a few times. V usage is TRBV28 and J usage is TRBJ1-3; 8 bases are a match to TRBD1. This CDR3 contains 13 residues. Germline-derived CDR1 and CDR2 are MDHEN and SYDVKM. The DNA of the CDR3 is TGTGCTGGACAGGGCGCCTCTGGAAACACCATATATTTT. Translated: CAGQGASGNTIYF.

The chain employs TRBV28 and TRBJ2-7, with D tentatively TRBD1 (5 bases). The V end lost 3 bases, the J end lost 3 bases, and 15 bases lay between the germline ends. The CDR3 is 15 residues long. Germline lookup yields CDR1 MDHEN and CDR2 SYDVKM. The CDR3 nucleotides are TGTGCCAGCAGTTTCTCCGTCGTGCAGGGCTACGAGCAGTACTTC. This gives the protein CASSFSVVQGYEQYF. Looking up the rest from reference TRBV28 and TRBJ2-7 gives the full variable domain: DVKVTQSSRYLVKRTGEKVFLECVQDMDHENMFWYRQDPGLGLRLIYFSYDVKMKEKGDIPEGYSVSREKKERFSLILESASTNQTSMYLCASSFSVVQGYEQYFGPGTRLTVT.

V usage is TRBV27 and J usage is TRBJ2-5; 8 bases map to TRBD2. The V segment lost 5 bases and the J segment 5 bases; nucleotides outside the gene matches: 7. The CDR3 sequence is 14 residues long. Germline loops: CDR1 MNHEY, CDR2 SMNVEV (reference sequence). The CDR3 spells CASSRTSSPETQYF. In DNA form, the CDR3 reads TGTGCCAGCAGTCGGACTAGCTCGCCCGAGACCCAGTACTTC.

A single count supports this clone. The CDR3 region is CASSLVGGYEQYF. DNA of the CDR3: TGTGCCAGCAGCTTAGTCGGGGGCTACGAGCAGTACTTC. The chain uses TRBV7-9 and TRBJ2-7, with D perhaps TRBD2 (6 bases). Germline V gives CDR1 SEHNR, CDR2 FQNEAQ (reference sequence). This CDR3 region has 13 residues. V gave up 1 base and J gave up 3 bases, with 7 bases separating them. The full variable domain, completed using reference TRBV7-9 and TRBJ2-7, is DTGVSQNPRHKITKRGQNVTFRCDPISEHNRLYWYRQTLGQGPEFLTYFQNEAQLEKSRLLSDRFSAERPKGSFSTLEIQRTEQGDSAMYLCASSLVGGYEQYFGPGTRLTVT.

For the CDR3, the DNA is TGCGCCAGCAGTCCGTCCTGGACAGGGTTAGTGTGTAGCAATCAGCCCCAGCATTTT. This encodes CASSPSWTGLVCSNQPQHF. The rearrangement uses TRBV23-1 and TRBJ1-5; TRBD1 matches at 8 bases. TRBV23-1 is identified as an open reading frame with a role that is uncertain. The ends lost 4 bases at V and 0 bases at J; junction bases unmatched: 14. This CDR3 is built from 19 residues.

This clone was recorded only once. The chain joins TRBV5-1 to TRBJ2-7, with D hard to call. Trimming left V 0 bases short and J 5 bases short, with 12 bases between. CDR1 is SGHRS, CDR2 YFSETQ, per germline. The CDR3 consists of 14 residues. The CDR3: CASSLARLPNEQYF. Written as DNA, the CDR3 is TGCGCCAGCAGCTTGGCCCGACTGCCCAACGAGCAGTACTTC.